This is a list of T cell receptor beta chains from one sample in a study of T cells after yellow fever vaccination. Using its own MiXCR run on the 5' RACE reads, TCRdb lists one record per CDR3 protein. The sample lists under 550,000 distinct CDR3 sequences, less than 25% occurring once. The specimen comprised PBMCs, sampled less than 25 days after the first yellow fever vaccination. These receptor sequences come from a man between 18 and 35 years old who received the YFV17D yellow fever vaccine. Each CDR3 is given with its conserved first and last residue. Fields, in order: D gene, J gene, clone size, V gene, CDR3 protein, CDR3 DNA. A D gene is named only where the DNA matches it firmly. Clone size is shown for a subset of rows, as once, few, many or a class of expanded clone.

D: -
J: TRBJ1-6
size: few
V: TRBV12-3/TRBV12-4
CDR3: CASRHAGLASPLHF
DNA: TGTGCCAGCAGACATGCAGGGCTCGCTTCACCCCTCCACTTT

D: -
J: TRBJ1-1
size: -
V: TRBV6-1
CDR3: CASSHRESTEAFF
DNA: TGTGCCAGCAGTCATAGGGAGAGCACTGAAGCTTTCTTT

D: -
J: TRBJ1-5
size: -
V: TRBV20-1
CDR3: CSARTDSFDNQPQHF
DNA: TGCAGTGCTAGGACGGATAGTTTTGACAATCAGCCCCAGCATTTT

D: -
J: TRBJ2-3
size: -
V: TRBV11-2
CDR3: CASSPGRTDTQYF
DNA: TGTGCCAGCTCTCCGGGCCGCACAGATACGCAGTATTTT

D: -
J: TRBJ2-3
size: few
V: TRBV7-2
CDR3: CASTFLAVNTQYF
DNA: TGTGCCAGCACCTTCCTCGCGGTCAATACGCAGTATTTT

D: -
J: TRBJ2-3
size: -
V: TRBV6-5
CDR3: CASSYLILNTDTQYF
DNA: TGTGCCAGCAGTTACCTCATACTAAACACAGATACGCAGTATTTT

D: -
J: TRBJ1-5
size: -
V: TRBV21-1
CDR3: CASPDPGPSVVMNQPQHF
DNA: TGTGCCAGCCCTGACCCGGGCCCCTCCGTTGTGATGAATCAGCCCCAGCATTTT

D: -
J: TRBJ1-1
size: few
V: TRBV7-9
CDR3: CASSRAGSTEAFF
DNA: TGTGCCAGCAGCCGTGCAGGTTCTACTGAAGCTTTCTTT

D: -
J: TRBJ2-3
size: few
V: TRBV4-1
CDR3: CASRRGGGTDTQYF
DNA: TGCGCCAGCCGGCGAGGCGGGGGCACAGATACGCAGTATTTT

D: -
J: TRBJ1-5
size: -
V: TRBV29-1
CDR3: CSVAPDRNQPQHF
DNA: TGCAGCGTTGCCCCGGACCGTAATCAGCCCCAGCATTTT

D: -
J: TRBJ2-7
size: -
V: TRBV12-3/TRBV12-4
CDR3: CASSQTGLAFYEQYF
DNA: TGTGCCAGCAGCCAAACAGGTCTAGCCTTCTACGAGCAGTACTTC

D: TRBD1
J: TRBJ2-4
size: few
V: TRBV5-1
CDR3: CASSSSGTGSDIQYF
DNA: TGCGCCAGCAGCTCATCCGGGACAGGGTCGGACATTCAGTACTTC

D: -
J: TRBJ2-5
size: few
V: TRBV10-3
CDR3: CAIRDSHQETQYF
DNA: TGTGCCATCAGGGACAGCCACCAAGAGACCCAGTACTTC

D: -
J: TRBJ2-1
size: few
V: TRBV6-1
CDR3: CASSDRGRYNEQFF
DNA: TGTGCCAGCAGTGACAGGGGCCGATACAATGAGCAGTTCTTC

D: -
J: TRBJ1-1
size: many
V: TRBV7-2
CDR3: CASSRRDTFEAFF
DNA: TGTGCCAGCAGCCGACGGGACACCTTTGAAGCTTTCTTT

D: -
J: TRBJ2-7
size: few
V: TRBV2
CDR3: CASRWTVGSYEQYF
DNA: TGTGCCAGCCGATGGACAGTGGGATCCTACGAGCAGTACTTC

D: -
J: TRBJ2-3
size: -
V: TRBV20-1
CDR3: CSARDEAGGFTDTQYF
DNA: TGCAGTGCCAGAGACGAGGCCGGGGGTTTCACAGATACGCAGTATTTT

D: -
J: TRBJ1-2
size: -
V: TRBV7-9
CDR3: CASSLVGQLGYTF
DNA: TGTGCCAGCAGCTTAGTAGGTCAGCTTGGCTACACCTTC

D: TRBD2
J: TRBJ2-5
size: few
V: TRBV20-1
CDR3: CSARRTSGGQETQYF
DNA: TGCAGTGCTAGGCGGACTAGCGGGGGCCAAGAGACCCAGTACTTC

D: -
J: TRBJ2-5
size: -
V: TRBV10-3
CDR3: CAIMNSGEETQYF
DNA: TGTGCCATCATGAATAGCGGTGAAGAGACCCAGTACTTC

D: TRBD1
J: TRBJ2-5
size: -
V: TRBV29-1
CDR3: CSVEVVGGGETQYF
DNA: TGCAGCGTTGAAGTGGTAGGGGGCGGGGAGACCCAGTACTTC

D: TRBD1
J: TRBJ2-4
size: -
V: TRBV20-1
CDR3: CSRGPGAKNIQYF
DNA: TGCAGTAGGGGGCCGGGGGCCAAAAACATTCAGTACTTC

D: TRBD2
J: TRBJ2-3
size: few
V: TRBV6-5
CDR3: CASSYSASGVSTDTQYF
DNA: TGTGCCAGCAGTTACTCTGCTAGCGGGGTGAGCACAGATACGCAGTATTTT

D: -
J: TRBJ2-5
size: -
V: TRBV6-2/TRBV6-3
CDR3: CASSYFLETQYF
DNA: TGTGCCAGCAGTTATTTTCTCGAGACCCAGTACTTC

D: TRBD2
J: TRBJ2-5
size: -
V: TRBV7-2
CDR3: CASSQTGGAGDATQYF
DNA: TGTGCCAGCAGCCAAACGGGTGGGGCGGGGGACGCGACCCAGTACTTC

D: -
J: TRBJ1-4
size: -
V: TRBV5-1
CDR3: CASSLWRRGSTNEKLFF
DNA: TGCGCCAGCAGCTTGTGGAGGAGGGGATCTACAAATGAAAAACTGTTTTTT

D: -
J: TRBJ2-7
size: -
V: TRBV6-1
CDR3: CASSEGANRYEQYF
DNA: TGTGCCAGCAGTGAAGGGGCCAATCGCTACGAGCAGTACTTC

D: TRBD1
J: TRBJ2-6
size: -
V: TRBV5-1
CDR3: CASSPIQGSGANVLTF
DNA: TGCGCCAGCAGCCCAATACAGGGGTCCGGGGCCAACGTCCTGACTTTC

D: -
J: TRBJ2-5
size: -
V: TRBV9
CDR3: CASSVGDSFPETQYF
DNA: TGTGCCAGCAGCGTAGGTGATAGCTTCCCAGAGACCCAGTACTTC

D: TRBD2
J: TRBJ2-3
size: -
V: TRBV18
CDR3: CASRRAGTRSTDTQYF
DNA: TGTGCCAGCCGACGCGCCGGGACTAGGAGCACAGATACGCAGTATTTT

D: -
J: TRBJ2-1
size: -
V: TRBV12-3/TRBV12-4
CDR3: CASTLGSEQFF
DNA: TGTGCCAGCACCCTCGGGAGTGAGCAGTTCTTC

D: TRBD1
J: TRBJ2-3
size: -
V: TRBV7-6
CDR3: CASSLIGQGGTDTQYF
DNA: TGTGCCAGCAGCTTGATAGGACAGGGAGGCACAGATACGCAGTATTTT

D: TRBD1
J: TRBJ1-6
size: few
V: TRBV7-9
CDR3: CASESWTGVNSPLHF
DNA: TGTGCCAGCGAATCTTGGACAGGGGTAAATTCACCCCTCCACTTT

D: TRBD1
J: TRBJ2-7
size: -
V: TRBV10-3
CDR3: CAISAGTGTYEQYF
DNA: TGTGCCATCAGTGCCGGGACAGGGACTTACGAGCAGTACTTC

D: -
J: TRBJ1-1
size: -
V: TRBV7-6
CDR3: CASSSPSGSPDAEAFF
DNA: TGTGCCAGCAGCTCGCCGTCGGGTTCCCCGGATGCTGAAGCTTTCTTT

D: -
J: TRBJ1-2
size: few
V: TRBV25-1
CDR3: CASTRDPPNGYTF
DNA: TGTGCCAGCACCCGGGACCCGCCGAATGGCTACACCTTC

D: -
J: TRBJ2-4
size: -
V: TRBV27
CDR3: CASSSRTSGNIQYF
DNA: TGTGCCAGCAGTTCGAGGACTTCGGGGAACATTCAGTACTTC

D: -
J: TRBJ2-2
size: -
V: TRBV28
CDR3: CASSLVSGRTNTGELFF
DNA: TGTGCCAGCAGTTTAGTTTCGGGGCGTACGAACACCGGGGAGCTGTTTTTT

D: TRBD1
J: TRBJ1-5
size: -
V: TRBV4-2
CDR3: CASSRDRDSQPQHF
DNA: TGTGCCAGCAGCCGGGACCGGGACAGCCAGCCCCAGCATTTT

D: -
J: TRBJ1-1
size: -
V: TRBV12-3/TRBV12-4
CDR3: CASRIEGYQIEAFF
DNA: TGTGCCAGCAGGATAGAAGGGTACCAAATAGAAGCTTTCTTT

D: -
J: TRBJ2-2
size: many
V: TRBV5-1
CDR3: CANAGAGSPTGELFF
DNA: TGCGCCAACGCGGGTGCGGGGTCGCCGACCGGGGAGCTGTTTTTT

D: -
J: TRBJ2-2
size: few
V: TRBV9
CDR3: CASSVGPDRNTGELFF
DNA: TGTGCCAGCAGCGTAGGGCCGGACAGGAACACCGGGGAGCTGTTTTTT

D: -
J: TRBJ1-4
size: few
V: TRBV7-9
CDR3: CASSSRVGLNEKLFF
DNA: TGTGCCAGCAGCTCTAGGGTGGGATTAAATGAAAAACTGTTTTTT

D: TRBD1
J: TRBJ2-6
size: -
V: TRBV6-9
CDR3: CASSIRHADRVATPVSGANVLTF
DNA: TGTGCCAGCAGTATTCGACATGCCGACAGGGTAGCGACCCCAGTCTCTGGGGCCAACGTCCTGACTTTC

D: TRBD1
J: TRBJ1-4
size: -
V: TRBV27
CDR3: CASSLSAGGGSDKLFF
DNA: TGTGCCAGCAGTTTATCCGCAGGGGGCGGAAGTGACAAACTGTTTTTT

D: TRBD1
J: TRBJ2-3
size: -
V: TRBV29-1
CDR3: CSVEASRTGTDTQYF
DNA: TGCAGCGTTGAAGCCTCCAGGACAGGGACAGATACGCAGTATTTT

D: -
J: TRBJ2-2
size: many
V: TRBV7-8
CDR3: CASSSRGTSGGELFF
DNA: TGTGCCAGCAGCTCTAGGGGGACCTCGGGGGGGGAGCTGTTTTTT

D: -
J: TRBJ2-1
size: few
V: TRBV12-3/TRBV12-4
CDR3: CASRYTGGGEQFF
DNA: TGTGCCAGCAGATACACAGGAGGGGGTGAGCAGTTCTTC

D: -
J: TRBJ2-3
size: few
V: TRBV6-2/TRBV6-3
CDR3: CASSSVTFSTDTQYF
DNA: TGTGCCAGCAGCTCCGTGACATTTAGCACAGATACGCAGTATTTT

D: -
J: TRBJ2-5
size: -
V: TRBV20-1
CDR3: CSASKLLETQYF
DNA: TGCAGTGCCTCTAAATTACTCGAAACCCAGTACTTC

D: -
J: TRBJ1-2
size: -
V: TRBV20-1
CDR3: CSASQRYGYTF
DNA: TGCAGTGCTAGTCAGCGGTATGGCTACACCTTC

D: TRBD2
J: TRBJ2-5
size: -
V: TRBV20-1
CDR3: CSASPLAGEKTQYF
DNA: TGCAGTGCTAGCCCACTAGCGGGGGAAAAGACCCAGTACTTC

D: -
J: TRBJ2-6
size: -
V: TRBV7-2
CDR3: CASSPGEVISVLTF
DNA: TGTGCCAGCAGCCCGGGGGAGGTGATTAGCGTCCTGACTTTC